A single T cell receptor beta chain is shown here with its context. Antigen: not known. The entry originates in a study of T cells in Graves' hyperthyroidism and ophthalmopathy. Overall study findings and caveats: Most expanded thyroid clonotypes above 0.001 recurred in blood.

If no ophthalmopathy progression occurred within 18 months, Graves' hyperthyroidism was stable. Patients aged 18 to 65 had newly diagnosed hyperthyroidism that had lasted under 2 months. The junction had 10 bases not matched to a gene; V was cut back by 6 bases and J by 11 bases. Germline V gives CDR1 SGHTA, CDR2 FQGNSA. The CDR3 covers 15 residues. Using RNA transcripts as the source, TCR beta CDR3 regions were amplified. When the TCR CDR3 underwent first-round RT-PCR, the HTBI primer set was used. TCRdb analysed the multiplex PCR reads with MiXCR anew, one entry per CDR3 protein. The table records 95,000 to 110,000 distinct CDR3 sequences, 40% to 50% of them present only once.

The rearrangement links TRBV7-2 to TRBJ2-3; 14 bases are a match to TRBD2. This clonotype was sampled from a middle-aged man with Graves' hyperthyroidism. The material sequenced was blood. The CDR3 sequence: CASSKGLAGDNEQYF. CDR3 in DNA: TGTGCCAGCAGTAAGGGACTAGCGGGGGACAATGAGCAGTATTTT.